Shown below are 24 T cell receptor beta chains from a single sample sequenced in a study of glioma-infiltrating T cells. TCR alpha and beta CDR3 regions were amplified from RNA using iRepertoire nested multiplex PCR. TCRdb called the multiplex PCR reads again in MiXCR, with one record for every CDR3 protein. The repertoire has fewer than 500,000 distinct CDR3 sequences, roughly two fifths of them found once; the top ten carry around 12%. The specimen was glioma tissue, nonneoplastic brain tissue, or PBMCs (not recorded which). The receptors shown here come from a human donor with low-grade glioma or glioblastoma, undergoing nonglioma brain surgery, or in good health (not recorded which).

Concerning this clonotype itself: The CDR3 carries no conserved terminal phenylalanine or tryptophan, so it likely arises from a read error. V usage is TRBV28 and J usage is TRBJ2-1; D gene unclear. Germline V gives CDR1 MDHEN, CDR2 SYDVKM. The CDR3 is 15 residues long. Between the trimmed V and J ends, which lost 11 bases and 0 bases, there was a span of 17 bases. The CDR3 sequence: CAGTDQLLSYNEQFL. The CDR3 DNA reads TGTGCCGGCACTGACCAGCTCCTCTCCTACAATGAGCAGTTCCTC.

This clonotype was found many times. The chain uses TRBV6-1 and TRBJ1-1; D call uncertain. This CDR3 region has 16 residues. V gave up 0 bases and J gave up 4 bases, with 15 bases separating them. Germline CDR1 and CDR2: MNHNS and SASEGT. CDR3 sequence reads: CASSEASWSRGTEAFF. The CDR3 DNA follows: TGTGCCAGCAGTGAAGCTTCCTGGTCTCGGGGCACTGAAGCTTTCTTT.

The rearrangement uses TRBV7-9 and TRBJ1-5; the D is unclear. V was cut by 1 base and J by 5 bases, with 3 bases left in between. The germline CDR1 and CDR2 sequences are SEHNR and FQNEAQ (reference sequence). The CDR3 sequence is 12 residues long. The CDR3, as DNA: TGTGCCAGCAGCTTAGAATATCAGCCCCAGCATTTT. This gives the protein CASSLEYQPQHF.

This clonotype was seen repeatedly, ten times or more. J is TRBJ2-1 and V is TRBV7-9, with 12 bases identical to TRBD2. After removal of 5 bases from V and 5 bases from J, the junction contained 4 bases not matched to a gene. The length of the CDR3 is 15 residues. CDR1 and CDR2 from the germline V gene are SEHNR and FQNEAQ (reference sequence). Here the CDR3 reads CASSLRTSGDNEQFF. Here the CDR3 DNA reads TGTGCCAGCAGCCTCCGGACTAGCGGGGACAATGAGCAGTTCTTC.

The rearrangement uses TRBV28 and TRBJ2-4; no definite D call. The CDR3 is 17 residues long. Germline V gene lookup returns CDR1 MDHEN and CDR2 SYDVKM. The V end lost 1 base, the J end lost 2 bases, and 15 bases lay between the germline ends. CDR3 region: CASSLYLALGSKNIQYF. The CDR3, as DNA: TGTGCCAGCAGTTTATACCTGGCCCTAGGGTCCAAAAACATTCAGTACTTC. Supplemented by reference TRBV28 and TRBJ2-4, the full variable domain reads DVKVTQSSRYLVKRTGEKVFLECVQDMDHENMFWYRQDPGLGLRLIYFSYDVKMKEKGDIPEGYSVSREKKERFSLILESASTNQTSMYLCASSLYLALGSKNIQYFGAGTRLSVL.

The chain combines TRBV7-2 with TRBJ2-2, with D perhaps matching TRBD2 (6 bases). The germline gives CDR1 SGHTA, CDR2 FQGNSA. Trimming took off 1 base at V and 5 bases at J, with 11 bases between the two ends. CDR3 size: 15 residues. The CDR3 is CASSLESGRTGELFF. DNA for the CDR3: TGTGCCAGCAGCTTAGAGTCGGGGAGGACCGGGGAGCTGTTTTTT.

Worth noting for this clonotype: Just one base apart from a much larger clone, this may be a read error. The V gene is TRBV27, the J gene TRBJ2-1; D is unresolved. Germline CDR1 reads MNHEY; CDR2 reads SMNVEV (reference sequence). Deletions cut 2 bases from V and 0 bases from J, with 11 bases between. CDR3 size: 16 residues. The CDR3 loop reads CASSLASASSYNEQFF. The DNA for the CDR3 is TGTGCCAGCAGTTTAGCCAGCGCGAGCTCCTACAATGAGCAGTTCTTC.

The chain employs TRBV28 and TRBJ2-6; TRBD2 is a possible D gene (7 bases). In germline, CDR1 is MDHEN, CDR2 SYDVKM. CDR3 length equals 16 residues. Trimming removed 7 bases from V and 5 bases from J, with 18 bases in between. The CDR3 bases are TGTGCCAGCATTTTTCGGGGGGCCACTTGGGCCAACGTCCTGACTTTC. Protein product: CASIFRGATWANVLTF.

This clonotype was counted between two and nine times. The gene calls are TRBV12-3 or TRBV12-4 and TRBJ1-5; 7 nucleotides align to TRBD1. This CDR3 contains 14 residues. V lost 7 bases to trimming and J lost 5 bases; unmatched junction nucleotides: 8. The CDR3 DNA sequence: TGTGCCAGCAAAGGGGGGACAGAGGATCAGCCCCAGCATTTT. This translates into CASKGGTEDQPQHF.

This clonotype was detected a few times. The V gene is TRBV12-3 or TRBV12-4, the J gene TRBJ2-7; possible D gene TRBD1, 7 bases. This CDR3 comprises 14 residues. V shed 5 bases and J shed 0 bases, with 11 bases lying between them. CDR3 nucleotide sequence: TGTGCCAGCAGTCGACAGGGAGGCTCCTACGAGCAGTACTTC. It specifies CASSRQGGSYEQYF.

About this clonotype itself: A single base separates this from a much larger clone, so it may be a read error. The genes are TRBV28 and TRBJ1-5; D remains unclear. Germline V gene data show CDR1 as MDHEN and CDR2 as SYDVKM. The CDR3 runs to 14 residues. V was trimmed by 4 bases and J by 1 base, leaving 8 bases between them. This chain's CDR3 is CASSSAGSNQPQHF. The CDR3 nucleotides read TGTGCCAGCAGTTCGGCGGGGAGCAATCAGCCCCAGCATTTT.

This clonotype has more than one count but fewer than ten. Germline is not matched at one junction end, which may reflect a read error. This chain links TRBV20-1 with TRBJ2-1, with 10 bases matching TRBD2. The CDR3 is 15 amino acids. In germline, CDR1 is DFQATT, CDR2 SNEGSKA (reference sequence). The CDR3 protein is CSTRGSLAGDNEQFF. Here the CDR3 DNA reads TGCAGTACTAGAGGGAGTCTAGCGGGAGACAATGAGCAGTTCTTC.

On this clonotype: A read error may be the cause here, since a much bigger clone is one base away. The V and J genes are TRBV6-5 and TRBJ2-1; no definite D call. This CDR3 is built from 15 residues. Trimming took off 6 bases at V and 0 bases at J, with 12 bases between the two ends. The V gene's germline CDR1 is MNHEY and CDR2 SVGAGI. For the CDR3, the DNA is TGTGCCAGCAGCAATACACCTAGCTCCTACAATGAGCAGTTCTTC. Protein product: CASSNTPSSYNEQFF.

This sequence joins TRBV6-6 and TRBJ1-2; tentatively, D is TRBD1 (5 bases). The CDR3 is made up of 14 amino acids. V lost 0 bases and J lost 13, with 18 bases in between. Germline values: CDR1 MNHNY, CDR2 SVGAGI (reference sequence). The CDR3 is CASSYSWDIGGCTF. CDR3 DNA sequence: TGTGCCAGCAGTTACTCTTGGGATATCGGGGGGTGCACCTTC.

The chain recombines TRBV11-2 with TRBJ2-5; unclear D gene. This CDR3 is 13 amino acids long. CDR1 is SGHAT and CDR2 is FQNNGV in the germline V gene. V was clipped by 1 base and J by 7 bases, with 10 bases between them. CDR3 DNA sequence: TGTGCCAGCAGCTTAGGGCCCGGTGGGACCCAGTACTTC. Translated: CASSLGPGGTQYF.

The chain recombines TRBV5-4 with TRBJ2-3, with D perhaps matching TRBD2 (6 bases). CDR1 and CDR2 (germline): SGHNT, YYREEE (reference sequence). The V gene lost 3 bases and the J gene lost 2 bases, with 10 bases spanning the gap. The CDR3 consists of 14 residues. CDR3 protein: CASSSREATDTQYF. CDR3 DNA sequence: TGTGCCAGCAGCTCGCGGGAAGCCACAGATACGCAGTATTTT.

The chain uses TRBV9 and TRBJ2-7, with a weak D call TRBD1 (6 bases). CDR3 size: 14 residues. Germline V gene data show CDR1 as SGDLS and CDR2 as YYNGEE. Trimming pared 3 bases from V and 2 bases from J, leaving 12 bases between. The CDR3 nucleotides read TGTGCCAGCAGCGGATCCGGGACAACCTACGAGCAGTACTTC. Protein: CASSGSGTTYEQYF.

With respect to this clonotype: Sequence at one end of the junction differs from germline and may be a read error. This chain joins TRBV27 and TRBJ2-7; TRBD2 matches at 14 bases. There are 16 residues in the CDR3. Germline V gene lookup returns CDR1 MNHEY and CDR2 SMNVEV (reference sequence). The CDR3 reads CASSPWTSGRRYEKYF. CDR3 coding DNA: TGTGCCAGCAGTCCCTGGACTAGCGGGAGGAGGTACGAGAAGTACTTC.

A remark on this clonotype: It is likely a read error, because the conserved phenylalanine at the end of the CDR3 is missing. The CDR3 loop reads CASSLGDTFEQYL. The DNA for the CDR3 is TGTGCCAGCAGCTTAGGGGATACGTTCGAGCAGTACTTA. This chain joins TRBV28 and TRBJ2-7, with D perhaps matching TRBD1 (5 bases). V gave up 6 bases and J gave up 6 bases, with 15 bases separating them. CDR3 length equals 13 residues. From germline, CDR1 is MDHEN and CDR2 SYDVKM.

This clonotype was observed a handful of times. This sequence joins TRBV28 and TRBJ2-3; TRBD2 matches 9 bases. After removal of 6 bases from V and 6 bases from J, the junction contained 10 bases not matched to a gene. Germline loops: CDR1 MDHEN, CDR2 SYDVKM. The CDR3 runs 15 residues. The CDR3 DNA is TGTGCCAGCAGCGAAGGTAGCGGGAGAAAGGATACGCAGTATTTT. This sequence encodes CASSEGSGRKDTQYF.

Many counts were recorded for this clonotype. The gene calls are TRBV6-2 or TRBV6-3 and TRBJ2-3; no reliable D call. Trimming shortened V by 1 base and J by 2 bases, and 10 bases separated the two germline ends. This CDR3 region has 15 residues. Germline lookup yields CDR1 MNHEY and CDR2 SVGEGT. CDR3 bases: TGTGCCAGCAGTTACTTGGCGGAGTTCACAGATACGCAGTATTTT. This codes for CASSYLAEFTDTQYF.

Details on this clonotype: The final CDR3 position lacks the conserved phenylalanine or tryptophan, pointing to a likely read error. This chain links TRBV4-1 with TRBJ2-1, with D perhaps TRBD2 (5 bases). The V gene lost 2 bases and the J gene lost 8 bases, with 16 bases spanning the gap. There are 15 residues in the CDR3. Germline V gives CDR1 MGHRA, CDR2 YSYEKL. CDR3: CASSQIPAAGDEQFS. The DNA for the CDR3 is TGCGCCAGCAGCCAAATCCCGGCCGCCGGGGATGAGCAGTTCTCC.

The chain uses TRBV4-3 and TRBJ2-3; 10 bases line up with TRBD2. V dropped 4 bases and J dropped 2; count of bases not matched to a gene: 6. The CDR3 is made up of 16 amino acids. Germline loops: CDR1 LGHNA, CDR2 YSLEER. CDR3 region: CASSRGLADLTDTQYF. CDR3 nucleotide sequence: TGCGCCAGCAGCCGCGGACTAGCGGACCTCACAGATACGCAGTATTTT.

The chain joins TRBV20-1 to TRBJ2-3; tentative D call: TRBD2 (6 bases). Trimming took 5 bases from V and 8 from J, leaving 32 bases between them. CDR3 length: 18 residues. CDR1 DFQATT and CDR2 SNEGSKA come from the germline V gene (reference sequence). The CDR3 spells CSAYPHDAASAILVTQYF. The CDR3 nucleotides read TGCAGTGCTTACCCTCATGATGCGGCTAGCGCAATCCTTGTTACGCAGTATTTT.